The clone carrying this T cell receptor beta chain was found a few times. The data stem from a study of identical twins. V lost 5 bases and J 1 base, leaving 12 bases between the germline ends. The length of the CDR3 is 15 residues. The germline V gene has CDR1 LNHNV and CDR2 YYDKDF (reference sequence). TCRdb passed the 5' RACE reads through MiXCR, listing each CDR3 protein once. The table lists 250,000 or so distinct CDR3 sequences, 6% to 8% of them singletons. The same sample was also studied in work on yellow fever vaccine responses in identical twins.

Material for sequencing was CD8+ T cells sorted from blood. This TCR was sampled from a woman under 30 in good health. The rearrangement links TRBV15 to TRBJ2-1; perhaps TRBD1 as D (6 bases). The CDR3 sequence: CATSRAGQSYNEQFF. Written as DNA, the CDR3 is TGTGCCACCAGCCGCGCAGGACAGTCCTACAATGAGCAGTTCTTC.